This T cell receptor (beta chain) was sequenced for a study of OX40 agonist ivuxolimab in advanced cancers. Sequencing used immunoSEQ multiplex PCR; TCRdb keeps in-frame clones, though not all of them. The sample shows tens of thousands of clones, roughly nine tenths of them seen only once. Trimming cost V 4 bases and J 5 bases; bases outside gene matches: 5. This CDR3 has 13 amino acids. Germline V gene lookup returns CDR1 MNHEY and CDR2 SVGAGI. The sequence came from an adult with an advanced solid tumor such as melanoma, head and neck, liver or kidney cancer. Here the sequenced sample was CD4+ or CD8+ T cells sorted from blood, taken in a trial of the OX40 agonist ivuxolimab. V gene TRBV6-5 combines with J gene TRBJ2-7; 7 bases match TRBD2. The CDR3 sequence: CASSWGGGNEQYF. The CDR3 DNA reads TGTGCCAGCAGTTGGGGGGGAGGCAACGAGCAGTACTTC.